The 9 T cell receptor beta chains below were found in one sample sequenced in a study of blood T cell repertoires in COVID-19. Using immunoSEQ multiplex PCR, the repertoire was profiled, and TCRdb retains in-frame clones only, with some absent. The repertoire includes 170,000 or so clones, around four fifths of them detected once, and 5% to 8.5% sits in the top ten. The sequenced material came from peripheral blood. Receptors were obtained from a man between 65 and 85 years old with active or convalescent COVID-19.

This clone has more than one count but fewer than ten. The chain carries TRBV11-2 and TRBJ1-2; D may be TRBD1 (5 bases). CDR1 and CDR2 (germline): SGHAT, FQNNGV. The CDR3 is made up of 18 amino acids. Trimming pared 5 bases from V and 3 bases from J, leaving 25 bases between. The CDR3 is CASSPQVGLTQSYYGYTF. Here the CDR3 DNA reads TGTGCCAGCAGCCCACAGGTAGGGCTTACGCAGTCCTACTATGGCTACACCTTC.

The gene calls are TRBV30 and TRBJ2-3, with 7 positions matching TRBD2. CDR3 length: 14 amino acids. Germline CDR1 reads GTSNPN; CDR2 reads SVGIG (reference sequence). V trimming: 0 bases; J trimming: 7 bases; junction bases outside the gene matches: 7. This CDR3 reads CAWSVGGFRNTQYF. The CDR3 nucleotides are TGTGCCTGGAGTGTCGGGGGGTTCCGGAATACGCAGTATTTT.

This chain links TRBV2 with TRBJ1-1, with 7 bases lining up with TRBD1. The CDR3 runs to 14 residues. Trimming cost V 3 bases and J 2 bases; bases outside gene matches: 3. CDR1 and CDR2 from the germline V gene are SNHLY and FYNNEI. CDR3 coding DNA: TGTGCCAGCAGTGAGAGAGGGGGCAACACTGAAGCTTTCTTT. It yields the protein CASSERGGNTEAFF. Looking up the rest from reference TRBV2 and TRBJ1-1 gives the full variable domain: EPEVTQTPSHQVTQMGQEVILRCVPISNHLYFYWYRQILGQKVEFLVSFYNNEISEKSEIFDDQFSVERPDGSNFTLKIRSTKLEDSAMYFCASSERGGNTEAFFGQGTRLTVV.

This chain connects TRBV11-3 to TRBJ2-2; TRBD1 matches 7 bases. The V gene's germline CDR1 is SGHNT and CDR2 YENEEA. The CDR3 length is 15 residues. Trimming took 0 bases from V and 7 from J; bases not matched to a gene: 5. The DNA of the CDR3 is TGTGCCAGCAGCTTAGATCAGGGGACAGACGGGGAGCTGTTTTTT. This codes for CASSLDQGTDGELFF. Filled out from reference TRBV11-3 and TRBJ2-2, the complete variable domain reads EAGVVQSPRYKIIEKKQPVAFWCNPISGHNTLYWYLQNLGQGPELLIRYENEEAVDDSQLPKDRFSAERLKGVDSTLKIQPAELGDSAVYLCASSLDQGTDGELFFGEGSRLTVL.

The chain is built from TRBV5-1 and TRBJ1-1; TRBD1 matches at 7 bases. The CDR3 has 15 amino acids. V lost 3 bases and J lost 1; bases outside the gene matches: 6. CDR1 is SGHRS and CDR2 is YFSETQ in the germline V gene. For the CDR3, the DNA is TGCGCCAGCAGCTCGGGGGGGACAGCGAACACTGAAGCTTTCTTT. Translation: CASSSGGTANTEAFF.

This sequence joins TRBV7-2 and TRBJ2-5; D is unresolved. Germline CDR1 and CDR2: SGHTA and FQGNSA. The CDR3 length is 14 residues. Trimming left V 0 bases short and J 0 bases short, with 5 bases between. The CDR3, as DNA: TGTGCCAGCAGCTTAGCCTCGTACCAAGAGACCCAGTACTTC. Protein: CASSLASYQETQYF.

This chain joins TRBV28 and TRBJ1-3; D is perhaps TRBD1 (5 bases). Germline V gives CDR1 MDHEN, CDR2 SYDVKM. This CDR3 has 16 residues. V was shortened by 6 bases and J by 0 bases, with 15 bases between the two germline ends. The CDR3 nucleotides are TGTGCCAGCAGCCTAACTGGGGCCCTCTCTGGAAACACCATATATTTT. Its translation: CASSLTGALSGNTIYF.

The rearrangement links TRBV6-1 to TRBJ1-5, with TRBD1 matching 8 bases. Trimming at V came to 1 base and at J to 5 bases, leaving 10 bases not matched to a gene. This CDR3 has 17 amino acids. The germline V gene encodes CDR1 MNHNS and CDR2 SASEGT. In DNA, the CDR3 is TGTGCCAGCAGTGAAGTCTACCGGACAGGGACGGATCAGCCCCAGCATTTT. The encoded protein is CASSEVYRTGTDQPQHF.

The CDR3 reads CASSVGLADSYEQYF. In nucleotides, the CDR3 is TGTGCCAGCAGCGTTGGGCTAGCGGATTCCTACGAGCAGTACTTC. The chain carries TRBV9 and TRBJ2-7; the match to TRBD2 covers 7 bases. CDR1 is SGDLS, CDR2 YYNGEE, per germline. J gave up 1 base and V 2 bases, and 6 bases lay outside the gene matches. The CDR3 sequence is 15 residues long.